These 15 T cell receptor beta chains were all obtained from the same sample, sequenced in a study of identical twins. MiXCR was run by TCRdb on the 5' RACE reads, yielding one entry per CDR3 protein. The sample lists 450,000 or so distinct CDR3 sequences, approximately 15% occurring once. The sample was also linked to a second study, of yellow fever vaccine responses in identical twins.

Material: CD4+ T cells sorted from blood. Receptors originate from a woman aged 18-30 years in good health.

This sequence joins TRBV6-2 or TRBV6-3 and TRBJ2-3, with D perhaps assigned TRBD1 or TRBD2 (5 bases each). The CDR3 is 16 amino acids. CDR1 and CDR2 from the germline V gene are MNHEY and SVGEGT. V lost 4 bases and J lost 4, with 18 bases in between. The CDR3 loop is CASSWGRKGVADTQYF. CDR3 DNA: TGTGCCAGCAGTTGGGGACGGAAAGGGGTGGCAGATACGCAGTATTTT.

This clonotype was counted between two and nine times. The chain combines TRBV27 with TRBJ1-6; 11 nucleotides agree with TRBD1. Germline CDR1 and CDR2: MNHEY and SMNVEV (reference sequence). J was trimmed by 10 bases and V by 1 base; bases with no gene match: 9. The length of the CDR3 is 17 residues. For the CDR3, the DNA is TGTGCCAGCAGTTTATTATGGACAGGGGGCAACGGATCACCCCTCCACTTT. This translates into CASSLLWTGGNGSPLHF.

This clonotype was seen a handful of times. The rearrangement links TRBV20-1 to TRBJ2-1; the D is unclear. CDR3 length: 12 residues. V shed 2 bases and J shed 6 bases, with 8 bases lying between them. CDR1 DFQATT and CDR2 SNEGSKA come from the germline V gene (reference sequence). The CDR3 protein is CSARKTSNEQFF. DNA of the CDR3: TGCAGTGCTAGAAAAACCAGCAATGAGCAGTTCTTC.

The chain links TRBV9 to TRBJ2-5; the D gene could be TRBD1 or TRBD2 (5 bases each). The V end was cut by 0 bases, the J end by 1 base, with 13 bases between. The CDR3 contains 16 residues. Germline loops: CDR1 SGDLS, CDR2 YYNGEE. For the CDR3, the DNA is TGTGCCAGCAGCGTAGCTCTTTCCGGGGCCCAAGAGACCCAGTACTTC. This codes for CASSVALSGAQETQYF.

This clonotype turned up a few times. The CDR3 loop is CSARVGQNTGELFF. CDR3 DNA: TGCAGTGCTAGAGTGGGACAAAACACCGGGGAGCTGTTTTTT. The genes are TRBV20-1 and TRBJ2-2; a weak D match, TRBD1 (6 bases). Trimming took off 1 base at V and 2 bases at J, with 8 bases between the two ends. This CDR3 comprises 14 residues. Germline CDR1 and CDR2: DFQATT and SNEGSKA (reference sequence).

This chain joins TRBV6-2 or TRBV6-3 and TRBJ2-1, with TRBD2 identical over 11 bases. The CDR3 is made up of 16 amino acids. The junction had 7 bases not matched to a gene; V was cut back by 5 bases and J by 4 bases. Looked up from germline, CDR1 is MNHEY and CDR2 is SVGEGT. The CDR3 loop reads CASSNLAGGYYNEQFF. CDR3 coding DNA: TGTGCCAGCAGTAATTTAGCGGGAGGGTATTACAATGAGCAGTTCTTC.

The gene calls are TRBV20-1 and TRBJ1-5, with unresolved D. V lost 5 bases to trimming and J lost 2 bases, with 10 bases between them. Germline CDR1 and CDR2: DFQATT and SNEGSKA (reference sequence). The length of the CDR3 is 13 residues. CDR3 amino acids: CSADDGGNQPQHF. The CDR3 DNA reads as TGCAGTGCTGACGACGGTGGCAATCAGCCCCAGCATTTT.

This clonotype was counted a few times. The chain couples TRBV9 to TRBJ2-1, with 7 bases matching TRBD2. CDR3 length equals 16 residues. The germline gives CDR1 SGDLS, CDR2 YYNGEE. V lost 5 bases, J lost 9 bases, and 17 bases stayed unmatched. The DNA of the CDR3 is TGTGCCAGCAGTACGGCATCAGGAATGCGGGGGAGTGAGCAGTTCTTC. It yields the protein CASSTASGMRGSEQFF.

This CDR3 is CASSPGQAVYEQYF. The DNA of the CDR3 is TGCGCCAGCAGTCCGGGACAGGCCGTCTACGAGCAGTACTTC. This rearrangement joins TRBV23-1 to TRBJ2-7, with 8 bases lining up with TRBD1. TRBV23-1 is flagged as an ORF with uncertain function. After removal of 4 bases from V and 3 bases from J, the junction contained 5 bases not matched to a gene. This CDR3 region has 14 residues.

The chain is built from TRBV28 and TRBJ2-7; D perhaps matches TRBD1 (6 bases). Germline CDR1 MDHEN, CDR2 SYDVKM. CDR3 length equals 15 residues. Trimming pared 3 bases from V and 3 bases from J, leaving 15 bases between. DNA of the CDR3: TGTGCCAGCAGTTTTGTCAGGGGTCTCGGCTACGAGCAGTACTTC. Its protein product is CASSFVRGLGYEQYF.

This clonotype was recorded a few times. The chain has TRBV12-3 or TRBV12-4 and TRBJ2-7; 9 bases agree with TRBD1. The V segment lost 5 bases and the J segment 0 bases; nucleotides outside the gene matches: 5. The CDR3 consists of 15 residues. Here the CDR3 DNA reads TGTGCCAGCAGTATCCGGGACAGGGACTCCTACGAGCAGTACTTC. Protein sequence: CASSIRDRDSYEQYF.

The chain has TRBV3-1 and TRBJ2-1; 11 bases fit TRBD2. The germline V gene encodes CDR1 LGHDT and CDR2 YNNKEL (reference sequence). Trimming removed 4 bases from V and 9 bases from J; junction bases left unmatched: 11. The CDR3 runs to 16 residues. The CDR3, as DNA: TGTGCCAGCAGCCGTACTAGCGGGAGTGGAGTAAGTGAGCAGTTCTTC. This translates into CASSRTSGSGVSEQFF.

This clonotype was seen ten or more times. The chain carries TRBV20-1 and TRBJ1-6, with D tentatively TRBD1 (6 bases). The V end lost 0 bases, the J end lost 6 bases, and 15 bases lay between the germline ends. This CDR3 is 16 amino acids long. Germline CDR1 and CDR2: DFQATT and SNEGSKA (reference sequence). The CDR3 spells CSARDARQAINSPLHF. The CDR3 DNA sequence: TGCAGTGCTAGAGATGCCAGACAGGCAATTAATTCACCCCTCCACTTT.

This clonotype has a single count. This chain joins TRBV20-1 and TRBJ2-7; 11 nucleotides align to TRBD2. CDR1 is DFQATT, CDR2 SNEGSKA, per germline (reference sequence). After removal of 3 bases from V and 1 base from J, the junction contained 5 bases not matched to a gene. There are 15 residues in the CDR3. The CDR3 region has the DNA TGCAGTGCTAGCCCCGGGACTAGCGGATCCTACGAGCAGTACTTC. Its translation: CSASPGTSGSYEQYF.

The chain employs TRBV11-2 and TRBJ2-2; D gene unclear. The germline V and J ends were trimmed by 2 bases and 5 bases, with 12 bases remaining between them. Looked up from germline, CDR1 is SGHAT and CDR2 is FQNNGV. CDR3 size: 15 residues. The CDR3: CASSLNSALTGELFF. CDR3 sequence (DNA): TGTGCCAGCAGCTTAAACTCTGCCCTTACCGGGGAGCTGTTTTTT.